The rows below give T cell receptor beta chains drawn from one sample of a study of T cells after yellow fever vaccination. One entry per CDR3 protein results from TCRdb running MiXCR on the 5' RACE reads. The sample carries under 350,000 distinct CDR3 sequences, over 3.5% recorded once. The sample was PBMCs, taken 5 days after the yellow fever booster vaccination. The receptors were sampled from a man between 18 and 29 years old who received the YFV17D yellow fever vaccine. Both conserved end residues are part of each CDR3. Each record gives: clone size, D gene, J gene, V gene, CDR3 DNA, CDR3 protein. D genes are given only for firm matches. Some rows have no size entry. The others give once, few or many, or a class for an expanded clone.

few | . | TRBJ2-6 | TRBV12-5 | TGTGCTAGTGGTTTGCCCACTCAGGGCATTGGGGCCAACGTCCTGACTTTC | CASGLPTQGIGANVLTF
few | . | TRBJ2-3 | TRBV19 | TGTGCCAGTAGTACCGGGTCGTCGATCACAGATACGCAGTATTTT | CASSTGSSITDTQYF
few | TRBD1 | TRBJ1-3 | TRBV29-1 | TGCAGCGCCGGACAGGGAAACTCTGGAAACACCATATATTTT | CSAGQGNSGNTIYF
. | TRBD2 | TRBJ2-5 | TRBV9 | TGTGCCAGCAGCGTCGGACTAGCGGGGGCTGAAGAGACCCAGTACTTC | CASSVGLAGAEETQYF
few | . | TRBJ2-1 | TRBV7-6 | TGTGCCAGCACCAAAAGGGATAGCTCCTACAATGAGCAGTTCTTC | CASTKRDSSYNEQFF
many | . | TRBJ2-1 | TRBV7-2 | TGTGCCAGCAGCTTTGGGGCGCGGTCCTACAATGAGCAGTTCTTC | CASSFGARSYNEQFF
. | TRBD1 | TRBJ1-5 | TRBV4-1 | TGCGCCAGCAGCCAAGGTGGGCTGGGACAGACGAGCAATCAGCCCCAGCATTTT | CASSQGGLGQTSNQPQHF
many | . | TRBJ2-3 | TRBV24-1 | TGTGCCACCAGTGATCAGGAGACCACAGATACGCAGTATTTT | CATSDQETTDTQYF
. | . | TRBJ1-5 | TRBV18 | TGTGCCAGCTCACGAACTCCGGGACTTTTTGATCAGCCCCAGCATTTT | CASSRTPGLFDQPQHF
few | TRBD2 | TRBJ2-1 | TRBV9 | TGTGCCAGCAACCGGGGGGGCCCTAGGAATGAGCAGTTCTTC | CASNRGGPRNEQFF
. | . | TRBJ1-3 | TRBV27 | TGTGCCAGCAGTTTTGGATTCCCTGGAAACACCATATATTTT | CASSFGFPGNTIYF
few | TRBD2 | TRBJ2-5 | TRBV20-1 | TGCAGTGCTTACGGAGCGGGGGGACTGGGAGAGACCCAGTACTTC | CSAYGAGGLGETQYF
. | . | TRBJ2-7 | TRBV12-3/TRBV12-4 | TGTGCCAGCAGTTGGGGACCGATGTACGAGCAGTACTTC | CASSWGPMYEQYF
few | TRBD1 | TRBJ2-2 | TRBV20-1 | TGCAGTGCGATTCGACAGGGAAATACCGGGGAGCTGTTTTTT | CSAIRQGNTGELFF
few | . | TRBJ1-2 | TRBV4-2 | TGTGCCAGCAGCCAGAAAGACGGGACCGGAATTGATGGCTACACCTTC | CASSQKDGTGIDGYTF
many | . | TRBJ1-6 | TRBV5-6 | TGTGCCAGCAGCTTGGGGGGGCCGAATTCACCCCTCCACTTT | CASSLGGPNSPLHF
many | . | TRBJ1-4 | TRBV12-3/TRBV12-4 | TGTGCCAGCAGTTTTGTTACAGGACCTAATGAAAAACTGTTTTTT | CASSFVTGPNEKLFF
. | TRBD1 | TRBJ2-5 | TRBV20-1 | TGCAGTGCTGCCTCAGGGGGCGGAGAGGAGACCCAGTACTTC | CSAASGGGEETQYF
few | . | TRBJ2-3 | TRBV7-2 | TGTGCCAGCAGCTTAGCGAGGGGGAGGGGTGGCACAGATACGCAGTATTTT | CASSLARGRGGTDTQYF
few | . | TRBJ1-6 | TRBV20-1 | TGCAGTGCTAGAGGGAGCTATAATTCACCCCTCCACTTT | CSARGSYNSPLHF
few | . | TRBJ1-1 | TRBV12-3/TRBV12-4 | TGTGCCAGCACCTTGGGCGGCAGCCGGAGCTGGTTCACTGAAGCTTTCTTT | CASTLGGSRSWFTEAFF
many | . | TRBJ2-5 | TRBV11-2 | TGTGCCAGCAACAAACACCGCCAAGAGACCCAGTACTTC | CASNKHRQETQYF
. | . | TRBJ2-3 | TRBV18 | TGTGCCAGCTCACCACCGGGGCTAGAGGGAGATACGCAGTATTTT | CASSPPGLEGDTQYF
many | . | TRBJ2-3 | TRBV5-1 | TGCGCCAGCAGCTGGTGGGGGGGCACAGATACGCAGTATTTT | CASSWWGGTDTQYF
many | . | TRBJ1-3 | TRBV5-1 | TGCGCCAGCAGCTTGGAGGGACCGCACTCTGGAAACACCATATATTTT | CASSLEGPHSGNTIYF
many | . | TRBJ2-7 | TRBV15 | TGTGCCACCAGCAGAGATCTGGGACTCTACGAGCAGTACTTC | CATSRDLGLYEQYF
few | . | TRBJ1-2 | TRBV4-3 | TGCGCCAGCAGCCAAGAAAGAGACTATCGGGGCTACACCTTC | CASSQERDYRGYTF
many | TRBD2 | TRBJ2-1 | TRBV7-2 | TGTGCCAGCAGCTTCTCCGGGACTAGCGGGGGGGTAAATGAGCAGTTCTTC | CASSFSGTSGGVNEQFF
. | . | TRBJ1-1 | TRBV11-1 | TGTGCCAGCAGCTTAGGGGGGATCGAAGCTTTCTTT | CASSLGGIEAFF
many | . | TRBJ2-6 | TRBV18 | TGTGCCAGCTCACCTCAGGGGTCTGGGGCCAACGTCCTGACTTTC | CASSPQGSGANVLTF
few | TRBD1 | TRBJ1-6 | TRBV20-1 | TGCAGTGCTAAACAGGGGAATGTGTCACCCCTCCACTTT | CSAKQGNVSPLHF
. | TRBD2 | TRBJ2-5 | TRBV5-1 | TGCGCCAGCAGCGGGTCTCGCGGGGGGCGTCTGGGGACCGGACAAGAGACCCAGTACTTC | CASSGSRGGRLGTGQETQYF
few | . | TRBJ2-2 | TRBV9 | TGTGCCAGCAGCGCCGGGACGACGAACACCGGGGAGCTGTTTTTT | CASSAGTTNTGELFF
few | TRBD1 | TRBJ2-5 | TRBV5-1 | TGCGCCAGCAGCCAGGGGACAGGGAGACAAGAGACCCAGTACTTC | CASSQGTGRQETQYF
. | . | TRBJ1-1 | TRBV14 | TGTGCCAGCAGCCAGCAACACTTGAACACTGAAGCTTTCTTT | CASSQQHLNTEAFF
few | . | TRBJ2-2 | TRBV5-4 | TGTGCCAGCAGCTTGGTTCATACTTCTGACACCGGGGAGCTGTTTTTT | CASSLVHTSDTGELFF
. | . | TRBJ2-7 | TRBV10-2 | TGCGCCAGCAGTGAAGACAGGACCTACGAGCAGTACTTC | CASSEDRTYEQYF
many | . | TRBJ2-2 | TRBV20-1 | TGCAGTGCTAGAGAGAGGGGGAGGTACACCGGGGAGCTGTTTTTT | CSARERGRYTGELFF
few | TRBD2 | TRBJ2-7 | TRBV12-3/TRBV12-4 | TGTGCCAGCAGTTTGCAGGGACTAGCGATCAACGAGCAGTACTTC | CASSLQGLAINEQYF
many | . | TRBJ1-2 | TRBV4-3 | TGCGCCAGCAGCCAAGATCCCGGTGCCTATGGCTACACCTTC | CASSQDPGAYGYTF
. | . | TRBJ1-5 | TRBV5-6 | TGTGCCAGCAGCTTGTGGGGGGGATTTGGGACTCAGCCCCAGCATTTT | CASSLWGGFGTQPQHF
many | . | TRBJ2-5 | TRBV28 | TGTGCCAGCTCGTTTATCCACGGAGCGGGCAGTGTATACCCTTTGGAGACCCAGTACTTC | CASSFIHGAGSVYPLETQYF
many | TRBD1 | TRBJ1-2 | TRBV6-6 | TGTGCCAGCAGTTACTCCGACAGGGTTCCTGGCTACACCTTC | CASSYSDRVPGYTF
. | . | TRBJ2-3 | TRBV7-3 | TGTGCCAGCAGCTTAAAACTAGCCACAGATACGCAGTATTTT | CASSLKLATDTQYF
few | . | TRBJ1-1 | TRBV7-9 | TGTGCCAGCAGCCCTCCTTGGGGCAGCGATAGCAACACTGAAGCTTTCTTT | CASSPPWGSDSNTEAFF
many | TRBD1 | TRBJ2-3 | TRBV9 | TGTGCCAGCAGCGTAGGAGCCGGGACAGCCAGCACAGATACGCAGTATTTT | CASSVGAGTASTDTQYF
few | . | TRBJ1-4 | TRBV7-2 | TGTGCCAGCAGCCCCGAATTCCCGGGACCCAACGTTGGAAAACTGTTTTTT | CASSPEFPGPNVGKLFF
many | . | TRBJ1-1 | TRBV5-1 | TGCGCCAGCAGTAACCAGGTAACTGTGAACACTGAAGCTTTCTTT | CASSNQVTVNTEAFF
. | . | TRBJ1-6 | TRBV15 | TGTGCCACCAGCTCCCCGGCCCCGGATTCACCCCTCCACTTT | CATSSPAPDSPLHF
. | . | TRBJ1-5 | TRBV10-3 | TGTGCCATCAGTGAGTATGGGGGGGGCAATCAGCCCCAGCATTTT | CAISEYGGGNQPQHF
. | TRBD1 | TRBJ1-1 | TRBV4-3 | TGCGCCAGCAGCCAAGATCCCGGACAGGGGGCCAAAGCTTTCTTT | CASSQDPGQGAKAFF
few | . | TRBJ1-5 | TRBV12-3/TRBV12-4 | TGTGCCAGCAGTTTCTCGAGTAGTCAGCCCCAGCATTTT | CASSFSSSQPQHF
many | . | TRBJ2-2 | TRBV18 | TGTGCCAGCTCACCACTGGGGGCCTACACCGGGGAGCTGTTTTTT | CASSPLGAYTGELFF
few | . | TRBJ2-5 | TRBV9 | TGTGCCAGCAGCAACCAGGGACTTAAAGAGACCCAGTACTTC | CASSNQGLKETQYF
. | TRBD2 | TRBJ2-3 | TRBV5-1 | TGCGCCAGCAGCTTAAACCCTAGCGGATTAACAGATACGCAGTATTTT | CASSLNPSGLTDTQYF
many | . | TRBJ2-5 | TRBV7-9 | TGTGCCAGCAGCTTATACAGCCAAGAGACCCAGTACTTC | CASSLYSQETQYF
. | TRBD1 | TRBJ2-5 | TRBV9 | TGTGCCAGCAGCGGAGGGACAGGGGGCTTAGAGACCCAGTACTTC | CASSGGTGGLETQYF
few | . | TRBJ1-2 | TRBV7-2 | TGTGCCAGCAGCTTAGGTTGGGGGACTAACTATGGCTACACCTTC | CASSLGWGTNYGYTF
. | . | TRBJ2-1 | TRBV7-2 | TGTGCCAGCAGCCTAACGGTAGGTGCAGGATCCTACAATGAGCAGTTCTTC | CASSLTVGAGSYNEQFF
many | . | TRBJ2-5 | TRBV10-3 | TGTGCCATCAATAGTGGGGGAGGAGAGACCCAGTACTTC | CAINSGGGETQYF